The rows below give T cell receptor beta chains drawn from one sample of a study of blood T cell repertoires in COVID-19. Sequencing was performed with immunoSEQ multiplex PCR; in TCRdb, only in-frame clones are kept and a portion is missing. The repertoire holds approximately 97,000 clones, with less than 90% as singletons. The specimen was peripheral blood. These receptors all come from a woman of 80 years or more with acute or convalescent COVID-19. Both conserved end residues are part of each CDR3. Each record gives: V gene, CDR3 protein.

V: TRBV18; CDR3: CASSPGGRDTEAFF
V: TRBV7-9; CDR3: CASSLVGGLETQYF
V: TRBV5-1; CDR3: CASSLTAGVSYEQYF
V: TRBV5-1; CDR3: CASSVRGGTEAFF
V: TRBV18; CDR3: CASSPIGVGQGPYNSPLHF
V: TRBV7-9; CDR3: CASSSGDRRTEAFF
V: TRBV3-1/TRBV3-2; CDR3: CASSQSSLTGYAEAFF
V: TRBV7-2; CDR3: CASSLFGSGVTGELFF
V: TRBV28; CDR3: CASSRQGLFNQPQHF
V: TRBV5-4; CDR3: CASSLGLMLNEQFF
V: TRBV6-6; CDR3: CASSTTKNTEAFF
V: TRBV25-1; CDR3: CASSVRTNSPLHF
V: TRBV20-1; CDR3: CSASRAGGRRDQPQHF
V: TRBV23-1; CDR3: CASSLRETQYF
V: TRBV6-5; CDR3: CASSNTGTENTEAFF
V: TRBV5-6; CDR3: CASSLWLANQPQHF
V: TRBV5-1; CDR3: CASSSKWDNSYEQYF
V: TRBV6-5; CDR3: CASRLRTGVYEQYF
V: TRBV9; CDR3: CASSVVAGGYNEQFF
V: TRBV12-3/TRBV12-4; CDR3: CASSFTGSYGYTF
V: TRBV6-5; CDR3: CASSYSTGYEQYF
V: TRBV2; CDR3: CASRRDRGSYNEQFF
V: TRBV23-1; CDR3: CASSQGGTGVSEAFF
V: TRBV15; CDR3: CATSRETDRWDIQYF
V: TRBV5-6; CDR3: CASSFGGQQLFF
V: TRBV2; CDR3: CASSGQGGQPQHF
V: TRBV19; CDR3: CASSTTGDTEAFF
V: TRBV7-2; CDR3: CASSFRTGTGGSPLHF
V: TRBV10-3; CDR3: CAISDPKQINQPQHF